This note documents a single T cell receptor (beta chain) sequence. Germline V gene sequence: CDR1 MNHNS, CDR2 SASEGT. This CDR3 has 17 amino acids. Trimming cost V 2 bases and J 7 bases, with 24 bases left between them. PCR involved 60 Vbeta and 13 Jbeta primers. Using immunoSEQ multiplex PCR, the repertoire was profiled, and TCRdb retains in-frame clones only, with some absent. Among roughly 240,000 clones listed, around 80% were seen once. These data are taken from a study of cytomegalovirus exposure and HLA in healthy donors. The origin of this receptor is a boy aged 5-17 years in good health and CMV-seronegative. The specimen was PBMCs. V and J are TRBV6-1 and TRBJ2-7; possibly TRBD2 for D (6 bases). For the CDR3, the DNA is TGTGCCAGCAGTGAACTCCAGGACTATATAACTCCTAGAGAGCAGTACTTC. This encodes CASSELQDYITPREQYF.